The entry below gives a single T cell receptor (beta chain) sequence along with its context. Antigen: not known. The data stem from a study of T cell responses to AZD1222 COVID-19 vaccine. General study findings and limits: In the spike-specific TCR repertoire, nearly half reportedly target unmutated variant regions. There were mostly white British donors and more females than males, and clonal diversity was possibly underestimated. Spike regions recognized by vaccine-associated CD4 TCRs spanned the protein, led by 160-218 and 743-854. All repertoire sampling was performed exclusively after the peak T cell response.

The trim removed 0 bases at V and 2 bases at J, leaving 12 bases unmatched. The CDR3 covers 18 residues. Germline CDR1 is LNHNV and CDR2 is YYDKDF (reference sequence). This table comes from immunoSEQ multiplex PCR, and its TCRdb copy is limited to in-frame clones, with some not included. This repertoire shows 100,000 or so clones, about 90% found once; its top ten account for about 1.5%. The chain combines TRBV15 with TRBJ2-5, with TRBD2 matching over 7 bases. Source: peripheral blood, taken on day 0 of AZD1222 vaccination. The sequence was obtained from an adult in good health. CDR3 coding DNA: TGTGCCACCAGCAGAGATCTGGGGGGGAAGCGGGAACAAGAGACCCAGTACTTC. Translated, it gives CATSRDLGGKREQETQYF. Looking up the rest from reference TRBV15 and TRBJ2-5 gives the full variable domain: DAMVIQNPRYQVTQFGKPVTLSCSQTLNHNVMYWYQQKSSQAPKLLFHYYDKDFNNEADTPDNFQSRRPNTSFCFLDIRSPGLGDTAMYLCATSRDLGGKREQETQYFGPGTRLLVL.